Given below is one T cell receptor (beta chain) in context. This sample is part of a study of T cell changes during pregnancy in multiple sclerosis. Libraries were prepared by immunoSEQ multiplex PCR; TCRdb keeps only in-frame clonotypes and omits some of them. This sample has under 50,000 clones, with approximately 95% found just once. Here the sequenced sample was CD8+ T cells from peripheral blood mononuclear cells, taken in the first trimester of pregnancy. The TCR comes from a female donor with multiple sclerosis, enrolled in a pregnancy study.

CDR3 DNA sequence: TGCACCAGCAGCCCGACCCCGACTAGCGGGAGGGACGAGCAGTACTTC. The encoded protein is CTSSPTPTSGRDEQYF. The chain uses TRBV1 and TRBJ2-7; TRBD2 is the table's D call, not checked against the DNA. TRBV1 is a known pseudogene. The length of the CDR3 is 16 residues.